One sample yielded the 18 T cell receptor beta chains listed below, sequenced in a study of T cells after yellow fever vaccination. TCRdb analysed the 5' RACE reads with MiXCR anew, one entry per CDR3 protein. The table shows some 300,000 distinct CDR3 sequences, with 7.5% to 9% occurring only once. The sample was CD4+ T cells sorted from PBMCs, taken 5 days after the yellow fever booster vaccination. Receptors originate from a man between 18 and 29 years old who received the YFV17D yellow fever vaccine.

This clonotype came up a few times. DNA of the CDR3: TGTGCCAGCGAGAAGGTGGACTCCTACAATGAGCAGTTCTTC. Its protein is CASEKVDSYNEQFF. V usage is TRBV7-6 and J usage is TRBJ2-1; D is unresolved. With 8 bases removed from V and 0 bases from J, the gap between germline ends came to 11 bases. Looked up from germline, CDR1 is SGHVS and CDR2 is FNYEAQ. This CDR3 contains 14 residues.

The rearrangement uses TRBV5-6 and TRBJ2-7; D unresolved. Deletions cut 4 bases from V and 6 bases from J, with 14 bases between. The CDR3 runs 13 residues. Germline values: CDR1 SGHDT, CDR2 YYEEEE. CDR3 DNA: TGTGCCAGCAGCCGGAACCGGGTGGGCGAGCAGTACGTC. It encodes CASSRNRVGEQYV.

This clonotype was counted a few times. This rearrangement joins TRBV2 to TRBJ2-6; D unresolved. V dropped 6 bases and J dropped 0 bases, with 6 bases sitting between them. CDR1 and CDR2 (germline): SNHLY, FYNNEI. This CDR3 has 14 amino acids. The DNA for the CDR3 is TGTGCCAGCAGACGGATCTCTGGGGCCAACGTCCTGACTTTC. Amino acids: CASRRISGANVLTF.

V usage is TRBV11-2 and J usage is TRBJ2-4; TRBD2 agrees at 9 bases. CDR3 size: 14 residues. CDR1 SGHAT and CDR2 FQNNGV come from the germline V gene. The trim removed 1 base at V and 8 bases at J, leaving 3 bases unmatched. The CDR3 DNA follows: TGTGCCAGCAGCTTAGGCGGCGGGGGGGACATTCAGTACTTC. Its translation is CASSLGGGGDIQYF.

This clonotype occurred a few times. The V and J genes are TRBV20-1 and TRBJ1-5; TRBD1 might be the D (5 bases). The V and J ends lost 6 bases and 1 base respectively, with 7 bases between them. Germline loops: CDR1 DFQATT, CDR2 SNEGSKA (reference sequence). The CDR3 runs 12 residues. The CDR3 bases are TGCAGTGCGTGGGACAGCAATCAGCCCCAGCATTTT. This sequence encodes CSAWDSNQPQHF.

This clonotype was observed at least ten times. V gene TRBV11-2 combines with J gene TRBJ2-4; TRBD1 or TRBD2 may be the D gene (5 bases each). Trimming pared 5 bases from V and 7 bases from J, leaving 27 bases between. This CDR3 has 18 residues. Looked up from germline, CDR1 is SGHAT and CDR2 is FQNNGV. CDR3: CASSPNRGRSWGLNIQYF. The CDR3 DNA reads TGTGCCAGCAGCCCCAATAGGGGACGTTCATGGGGGTTGAACATTCAGTACTTC.

The chain combines TRBV12-3 or TRBV12-4 with TRBJ1-1, with D unresolved. This CDR3 region has 13 residues. The ends were cut back, 3 bases at V and 11 bases at J, with 16 bases in the middle. CDR3 sequence reads: CASSFDGVVMAFF. The CDR3 DNA is TGTGCCAGCAGTTTTGATGGGGTCGTGATGGCTTTCTTT.

The V call is TRBV4-1, the J call TRBJ1-5, with TRBD1 as a possible D gene (5 bases). Germline CDR1 and CDR2: MGHRA and YSYEKL. The CDR3 is 15 residues long. V was trimmed by 6 bases and J by 4 bases, leaving 16 bases between them. The CDR3 DNA is TGCGCCAGCAGTCGTGGGTCAGGGAGTAATCAGCCCCAGCATTTT. This sequence encodes CASSRGSGSNQPQHF.

J is TRBJ1-2 and V is TRBV5-6, with 8 bases lining up with TRBD1. Unmatched junction bases numbered 6, after V lost 2 bases and J lost 6 bases. Germline V gene sequence: CDR1 SGHDT, CDR2 YYEEEE. This CDR3 is built from 14 residues. CDR3 region: CASSLRDRRNGYTF. The CDR3 region has the DNA TGTGCCAGCAGCTTAAGGGACAGGCGAAATGGCTACACCTTC.

This clonotype was found a few times. The rearrangement uses TRBV6-5 and TRBJ2-7; 7 bases align to TRBD1. Germline values: CDR1 MNHEY, CDR2 SVGAGI. CDR3 length: 14 amino acids. V trimming: 4 bases; J trimming: 0 bases; junction bases outside the gene matches: 3. The CDR3, as DNA: TGTGCCAGCAGTTCGACAGGGAGCTCCTACGAGCAGTACGTC. Translating it yields CASSSTGSSYEQYV.

This clonotype was counted only a few times. The chain couples TRBV12-3 or TRBV12-4 to TRBJ1-4; D is unclear. The ends were cut back, 5 bases at V and 10 bases at J, with 14 bases in the middle. The CDR3 length is 13 residues. The CDR3 is CASSRTDPTKLFF. The CDR3 region has the DNA TGTGCCAGCAGTCGGACCGACCCTACAAAACTGTTTTTT.

This clonotype was counted only a few times. The rearrangement links TRBV12-3 or TRBV12-4 to TRBJ1-2, with D possibly TRBD1 on 6 matching bases. Trimming pared 4 bases from V and 2 bases from J, leaving 14 bases between. CDR3 length equals 15 residues. CDR3 in DNA: TGTGCCAGCAGTTCAACGGGACACCTAAACTATGGCTACACCTTC. It yields the protein CASSSTGHLNYGYTF.

This clonotype was counted a few times. The gene calls are TRBV20-1 and TRBJ2-5; maybe TRBD1 (6 bases). V was cut by 3 bases and J by 2 bases, with 16 bases left in between. CDR1 is DFQATT and CDR2 is SNEGSKA in the germline V gene (reference sequence). The CDR3 contains 15 residues. CDR3 coding DNA: TGCAGTGCTAGGATTCCGGGACACCCACAAGAGACCCAGTACTTC. Amino acid sequence: CSARIPGHPQETQYF.

There are many counts of this clonotype. The chain couples TRBV6-5 to TRBJ2-3; 12 bases match TRBD1. The trim removed 8 bases at V and 1 base at J, leaving 7 bases unmatched. Germline CDR1 MNHEY, CDR2 SVGAGI. CDR3 size: 16 residues. The CDR3 region is CASRDRGPYGTDTQYF. The CDR3 nucleotides are TGTGCCAGCCGGGACAGGGGGCCCTATGGCACAGATACGCAGTATTTT.

The genes are TRBV12-3 or TRBV12-4 and TRBJ1-6; TRBD1 matches at 7 bases. This CDR3 spans 14 amino acids. V lost 5 bases, J lost 7 bases, and 5 bases stayed unmatched. The CDR3 sequence is CASSGDSVNSPLHF. CDR3 in DNA: TGTGCCAGCAGTGGGGACAGCGTCAATTCACCCCTCCACTTT.

This clonotype was picked up a small number of times. This rearrangement joins TRBV6-1 to TRBJ1-1, with 10 bases lining up with TRBD1. The CDR3 contains 15 residues. The V gene end was trimmed by 0 bases and the J gene end by 3 bases; junction bases not matched to a gene: 1. The germline V gene has CDR1 MNHNS and CDR2 SASEGT. This CDR3 is CASSEAGQGHTEAFF. The CDR3 nucleotides are TGTGCCAGCAGTGAAGCGGGACAGGGGCACACTGAAGCTTTCTTT.

This clonotype was found many times. This chain links TRBV3-1 with TRBJ1-5; D may be TRBD1 (5 bases). Trimming removed 3 bases at V and 4 bases at J, with 7 bases between. Per germline, CDR1 LGHDT and CDR2 YNNKEL (reference sequence). This CDR3 has 13 amino acids. In nucleotides, the CDR3 is TGTGCCAGCAGCCATTGGGGGAATCAGCCCCAGCATTTT. Amino acid sequence: CASSHWGNQPQHF.

V and J are TRBV7-2 and TRBJ2-2; D possibly corresponds to TRBD1 (5 bases). Trimming took 2 bases from V and 6 from J, leaving 10 bases between them. Germline-derived CDR1 and CDR2 are SGHTA and FQGNSA. The CDR3 runs to 14 residues. CDR3 loop: CASSLYDSAGELFF. CDR3 sequence (DNA): TGTGCCAGCAGCTTATACGACAGTGCCGGGGAGCTGTTTTTT.